What follows describes a single T cell receptor (beta chain). Germline loops: CDR1 LGHDT, CDR2 YNNKEL (reference sequence). The ends were cut back, 3 bases at V and 8 bases at J, with 11 bases in the middle. The CDR3 length is 13 residues. These data come from a study of control samples from healthy donors and cancer patients. Measured with immunoSEQ multiplex PCR; TCRdb has only the in-frame clones, and not every one. This sample carries about 130,000 clones, around 96% of them seen once, and the ten largest clones take 3.6%. The chain recombines TRBV3-1 (or the pseudogene TRBV3-2) with TRBJ2-1, with a possible D match to TRBD2 (6 bases). Specimen: blood. This receptor was obtained from a young man in good health. CDR3 in DNA: TGTGCCAGCAGCCAGCCCGGGAGACATGAGCAGTTCTTC. It translates to CASSQPGRHEQFF.